The clone carrying this T cell receptor (beta chain) was counted between two and nine times. Its antigen is currently unknown. Donors contributed one heparinised blood draw apiece, averaging about 110 mL. Stem cell-like memory, regulatory, central memory and naive CD4+ cells were sorted via CD45RO/CCR7/CD25/CD127/CD95/CD27. The sequenced template was cDNA made from the entire isolated RNA. It was found that naive, central memory and regulatory T cell samples averaged about 3.57 million reads. Assay used: immunoSEQ multiplex PCR; TCRdb lists only in-frame clones, some missing. The data hold nearly 700,000 clones, with 13% observed a single time. The data derive from a study of beta chain features in type 1 diabetes. Study results and caveats: TCRB CDR3 length was moderately but significantly reduced in all four CD4+ subsets of Type 1 diabetes patients. For type 1 diabetes patients, VDJ junctions showed fewer insertions and more deletions.

Sequencing was carried out using naive CD4+ T cells from blood. This clonotype was obtained from a man younger than 30 with type 1 diabetes.

The CDR3 loop is CASSWGDWARDNEQFF. In DNA, the CDR3 is TGTGCCAGCAGTTGGGGGGACTGGGCGAGGGACAATGAGCAGTTCTTC. This rearrangement joins TRBV6-5 to TRBJ2-1, with D possibly matching TRBD2 (6 bases). Germline loops: CDR1 MNHEY, CDR2 SVGAGI. The CDR3 is 16 residues long. V gave up 4 bases and J gave up 5 bases, with 18 bases separating them.